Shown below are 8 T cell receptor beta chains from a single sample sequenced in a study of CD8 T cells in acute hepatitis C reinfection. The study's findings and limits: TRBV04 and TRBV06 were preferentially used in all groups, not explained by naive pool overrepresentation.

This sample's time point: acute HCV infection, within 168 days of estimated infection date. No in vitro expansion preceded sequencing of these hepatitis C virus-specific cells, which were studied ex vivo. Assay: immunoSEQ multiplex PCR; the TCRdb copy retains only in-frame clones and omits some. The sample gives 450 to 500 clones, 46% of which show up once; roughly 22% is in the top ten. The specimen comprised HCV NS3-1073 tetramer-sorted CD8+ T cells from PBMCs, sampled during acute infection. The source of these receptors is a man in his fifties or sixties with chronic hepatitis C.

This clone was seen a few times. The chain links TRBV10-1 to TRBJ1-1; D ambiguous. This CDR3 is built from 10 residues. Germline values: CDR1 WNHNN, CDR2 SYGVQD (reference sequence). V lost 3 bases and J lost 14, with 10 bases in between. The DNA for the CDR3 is TGCGCCAGCAGTGAACCGGAGCGGTTCTTT. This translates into CASSEPERFF.

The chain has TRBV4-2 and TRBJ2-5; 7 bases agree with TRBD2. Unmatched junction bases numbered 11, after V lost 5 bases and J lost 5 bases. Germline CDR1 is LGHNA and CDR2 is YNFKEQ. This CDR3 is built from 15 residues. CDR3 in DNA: TGTGCCAGCAGCGAACCCCCGGGAGGAGGGGAGACCCAGTACTTC. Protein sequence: CASSEPPGGGETQYF.

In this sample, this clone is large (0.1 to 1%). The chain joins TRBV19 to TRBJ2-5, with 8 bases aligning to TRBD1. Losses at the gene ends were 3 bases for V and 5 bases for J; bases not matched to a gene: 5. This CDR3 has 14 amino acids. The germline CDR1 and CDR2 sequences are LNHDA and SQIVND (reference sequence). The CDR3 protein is CASSIPGGWETQYF. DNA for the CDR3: TGTGCCAGTAGTATCCCAGGGGGCTGGGAGACCCAGTACTTC.

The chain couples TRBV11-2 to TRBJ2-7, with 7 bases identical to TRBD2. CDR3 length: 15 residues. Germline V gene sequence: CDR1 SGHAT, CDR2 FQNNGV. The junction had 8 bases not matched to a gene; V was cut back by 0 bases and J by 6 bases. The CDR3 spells CASSLEAGEWGEQYF. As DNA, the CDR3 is TGTGCCAGCAGCTTAGAGGCGGGAGAGTGGGGCGAGCAGTACTTC. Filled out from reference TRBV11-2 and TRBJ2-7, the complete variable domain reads EAGVAQSPRYKIIEKRQSVAFWCNPISGHATLYWYQQILGQGPKLLIQFQNNGVVDDSQLPKDRFSAERLKGVDSTLKIQPAKLEDSAVYLCASSLEAGEWGEQYFGPGTRLTVT.

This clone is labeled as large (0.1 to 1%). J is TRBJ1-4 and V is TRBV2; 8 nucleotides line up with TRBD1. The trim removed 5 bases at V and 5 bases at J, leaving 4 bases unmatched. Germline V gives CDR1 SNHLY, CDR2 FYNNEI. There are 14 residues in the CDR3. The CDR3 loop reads CASSKGQENEKLFF. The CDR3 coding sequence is TGTGCCAGCAGTAAGGGACAGGAGAATGAAAAACTGTTTTTT.

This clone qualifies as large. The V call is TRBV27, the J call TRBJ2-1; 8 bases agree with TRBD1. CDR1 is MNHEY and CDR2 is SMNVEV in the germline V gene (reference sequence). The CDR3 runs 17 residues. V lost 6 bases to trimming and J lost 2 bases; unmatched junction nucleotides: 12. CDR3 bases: TGTGCCAGCAGAGATTACACGCAGGGGGCCCCCTACAATGAGCAGTTCTTC. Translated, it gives CASRDYTQGAPYNEQFF.

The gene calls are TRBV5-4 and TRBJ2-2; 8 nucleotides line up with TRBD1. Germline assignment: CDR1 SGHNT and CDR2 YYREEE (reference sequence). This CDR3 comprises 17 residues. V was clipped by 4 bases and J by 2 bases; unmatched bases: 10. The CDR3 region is CASSQETGAPNTGELFF. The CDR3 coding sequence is TGTGCCAGCAGCCAAGAGACAGGGGCGCCCAACACCGGGGAGCTGTTTTTT. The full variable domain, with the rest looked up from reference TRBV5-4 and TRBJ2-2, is ETGVTQSPTHLIKTRGQQVTLRCSSQSGHNTVSWYQQALGQGPQFIFQYYREEENGRGNFPPRFSGLQFPNYSSELNVNALELDDSALYLCASSQETGAPNTGELFFGEGSRLTVL.

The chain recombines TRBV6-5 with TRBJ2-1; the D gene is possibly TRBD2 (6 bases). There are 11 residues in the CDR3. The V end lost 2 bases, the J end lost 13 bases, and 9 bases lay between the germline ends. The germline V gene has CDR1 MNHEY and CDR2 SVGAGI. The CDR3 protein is CASSYGTSQFF. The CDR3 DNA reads TGTGCCAGCAGTTACGGGACTTCACAGTTCTTC.